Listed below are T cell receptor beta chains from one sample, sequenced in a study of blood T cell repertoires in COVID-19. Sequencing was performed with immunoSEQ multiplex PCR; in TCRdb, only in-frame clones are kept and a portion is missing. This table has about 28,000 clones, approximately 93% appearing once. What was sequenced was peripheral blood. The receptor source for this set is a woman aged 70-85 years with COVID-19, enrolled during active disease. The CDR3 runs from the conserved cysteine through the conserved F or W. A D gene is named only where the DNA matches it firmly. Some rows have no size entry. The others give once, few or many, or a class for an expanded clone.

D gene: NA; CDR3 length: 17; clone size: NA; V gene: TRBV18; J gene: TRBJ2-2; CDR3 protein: CASSPSYTGIDTGELFF; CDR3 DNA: TGTGCCAGCTCACCATCTTACACAGGGATTGACACCGGGGAGCTGTTTTTT
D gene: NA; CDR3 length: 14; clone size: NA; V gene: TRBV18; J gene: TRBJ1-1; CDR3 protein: CASSPRGGDTEAFF; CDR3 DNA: TGTGCCAGCTCACCGAGAGGGGGAGACACTGAAGCTTTCTTT
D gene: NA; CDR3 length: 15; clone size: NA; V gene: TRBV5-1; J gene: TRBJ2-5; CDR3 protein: CASSPEGGVRETQYF; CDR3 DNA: TGCGCCAGCAGCCCGGAGGGCGGGGTCCGAGAGACCCAGTACTTC
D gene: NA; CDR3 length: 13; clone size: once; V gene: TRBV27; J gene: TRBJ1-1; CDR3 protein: CASSFSMNTEAFF; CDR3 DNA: TGTGCCAGCAGTTTTTCAATGAACACTGAAGCTTTCTTT
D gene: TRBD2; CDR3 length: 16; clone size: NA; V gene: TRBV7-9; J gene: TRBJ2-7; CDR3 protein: CASSFPGLAGGLEQYF; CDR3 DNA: TGTGCCAGCAGCTTCCCCGGACTAGCGGGAGGGCTCGAGCAGTACTTC
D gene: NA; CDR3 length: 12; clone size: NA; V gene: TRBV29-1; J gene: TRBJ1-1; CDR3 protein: CSVTGGNTEAFF; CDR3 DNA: TGCAGCGTTACCGGGGGGAACACTGAAGCTTTCTTT
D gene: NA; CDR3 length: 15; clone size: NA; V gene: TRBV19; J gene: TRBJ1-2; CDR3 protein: CASTLSPRSDYGYTF; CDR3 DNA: TGTGCCAGTACCCTTTCCCCGCGCTCCGACTATGGCTACACCTTC
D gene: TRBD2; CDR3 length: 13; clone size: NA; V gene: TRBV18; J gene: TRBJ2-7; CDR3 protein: CASSGAGGAEQYF; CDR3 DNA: TGTGCCAGCTCAGGAGCGGGAGGGGCCGAGCAGTACTTC
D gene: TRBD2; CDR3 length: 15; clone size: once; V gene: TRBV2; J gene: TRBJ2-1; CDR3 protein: CASSIYPGTTNEQFF; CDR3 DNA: TGTGCCAGCAGTATATACCCCGGGACTACTAATGAGCAGTTCTTC
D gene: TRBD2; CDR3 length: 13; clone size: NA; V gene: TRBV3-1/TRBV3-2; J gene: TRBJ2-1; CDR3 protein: CASSPSGINEQFF; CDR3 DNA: TGTGCCAGCAGCCCTAGCGGGATTAATGAGCAGTTCTTC